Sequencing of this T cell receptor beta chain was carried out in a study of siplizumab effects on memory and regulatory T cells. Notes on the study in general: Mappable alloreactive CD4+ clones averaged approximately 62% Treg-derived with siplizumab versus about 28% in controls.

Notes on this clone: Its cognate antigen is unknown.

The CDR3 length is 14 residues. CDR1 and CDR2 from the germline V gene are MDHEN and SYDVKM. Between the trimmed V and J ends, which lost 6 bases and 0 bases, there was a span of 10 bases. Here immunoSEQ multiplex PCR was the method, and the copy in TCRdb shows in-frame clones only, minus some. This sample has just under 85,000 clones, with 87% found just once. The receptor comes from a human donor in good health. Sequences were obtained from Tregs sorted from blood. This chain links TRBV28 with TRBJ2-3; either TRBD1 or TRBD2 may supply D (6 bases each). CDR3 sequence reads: CASRPGGSTDTQYF. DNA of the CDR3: TGTGCCAGCAGACCCGGGGGCAGCACAGATACGCAGTATTTT.